This T cell receptor beta chain was sequenced for a study of T-cell reconstitution after alpha-beta-depleted transplantation in children. Germline V gene data show CDR1 as SGHDT and CDR2 as YYEEEE. The CDR3 totals 15 residues. V was pared by 2 bases and J by 0 bases, with 11 bases between. Unique molecular identifiers tagged the TCRbeta library. TCRdb recomputed calls from the PCR reads with MiXCR, one row per CDR3 protein. The table has approximately 390,000 distinct CDR3 sequences, approximately 11% seen once. This clonotype has a count of ten or more. The receptor's source is a human donor who donated a stem cell graft to a child with acute myeloid leukemia. The sequencing here drew on PBMCs from the stem cell graft donor, taken from the stem cell graft. The chain employs TRBV5-6 and TRBJ1-1; tentatively, D is TRBD1 (5 bases). The CDR3 DNA reads TGTGCCAGCAGCTTAGGGGTTCGGATGAACACTGAAGCTTTCTTT. This gives the protein CASSLGVRMNTEAFF.